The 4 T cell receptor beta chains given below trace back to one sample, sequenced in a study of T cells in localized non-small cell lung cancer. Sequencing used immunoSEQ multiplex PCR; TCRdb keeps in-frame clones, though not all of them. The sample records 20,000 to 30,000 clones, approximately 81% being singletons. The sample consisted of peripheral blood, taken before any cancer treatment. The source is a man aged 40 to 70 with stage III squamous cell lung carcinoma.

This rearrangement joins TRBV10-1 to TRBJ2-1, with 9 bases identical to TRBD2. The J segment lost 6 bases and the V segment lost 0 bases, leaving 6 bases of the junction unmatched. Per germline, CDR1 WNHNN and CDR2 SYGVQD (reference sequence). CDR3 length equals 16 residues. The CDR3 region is CASSESGGRVPNEQFF. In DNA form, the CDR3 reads TGCGCCAGCAGTGAGTCGGGCGGGAGGGTCCCCAATGAGCAGTTCTTC.

The DNA of the CDR3 is TGTGCCAGCAGTTTTTACGGGAGGGAAGGCGAGCAGTACTTC. This translates into CASSFYGREGEQYF. V gene TRBV28 combines with J gene TRBJ2-7, with 8 bases that match TRBD2. The CDR3 is 14 amino acids. J gave up 6 bases and V 3 bases, and 7 bases lay outside the gene matches. CDR1 MDHEN and CDR2 SYDVKM come from the germline V gene.

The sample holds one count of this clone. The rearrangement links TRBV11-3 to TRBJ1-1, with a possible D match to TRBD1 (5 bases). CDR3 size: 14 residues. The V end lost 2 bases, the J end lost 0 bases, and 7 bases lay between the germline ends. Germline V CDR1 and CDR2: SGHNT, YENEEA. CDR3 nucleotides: TGTGCCAGCAGCTTACGGGGCCTGAACACTGAAGCTTTCTTT. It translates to CASSLRGLNTEAFF.

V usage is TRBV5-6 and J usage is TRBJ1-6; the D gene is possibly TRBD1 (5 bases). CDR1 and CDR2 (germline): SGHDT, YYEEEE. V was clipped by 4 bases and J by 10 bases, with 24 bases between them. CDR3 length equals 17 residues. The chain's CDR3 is CASSNTGTKRRSSPLHF. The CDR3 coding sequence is TGTGCCAGCAGCAACACCGGGACGAAAAGGCGGTCGTCACCCCTCCACTTT.